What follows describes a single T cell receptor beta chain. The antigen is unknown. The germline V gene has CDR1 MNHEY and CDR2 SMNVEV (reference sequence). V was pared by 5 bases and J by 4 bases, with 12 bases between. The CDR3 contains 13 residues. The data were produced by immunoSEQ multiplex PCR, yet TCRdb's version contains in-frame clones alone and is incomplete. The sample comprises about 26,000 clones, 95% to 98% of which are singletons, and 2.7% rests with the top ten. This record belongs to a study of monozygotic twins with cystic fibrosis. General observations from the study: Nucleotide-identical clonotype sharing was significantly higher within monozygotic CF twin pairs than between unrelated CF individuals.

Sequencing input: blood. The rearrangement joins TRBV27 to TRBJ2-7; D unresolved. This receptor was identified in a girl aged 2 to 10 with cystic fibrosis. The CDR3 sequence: CASSTWNGYEQYF. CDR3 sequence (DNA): TGTGCCAGCAGTACCTGGAACGGGTACGAGCAGTACTTC.